The sequence of this TCR beta chain was determined in a study of blood T cell repertoires in COVID-19. Study in general: Both acute and convalescent COVID-19 samples were obtained from the United States, Italy and Spain. The analysed material was cDNA or gDNA that came from T cells, B-cell-depleted T cells, or PBMCs.

Between the trimmed V and J ends, which lost 2 bases and 5 bases, there was a span of 11 bases. The CDR3 loop spans 14 amino acids. Original processing methods: The assay estimated nucleated cells by amplifying reference gene primers. Some clones are missing from TCRdb's copy, which holds only in-frame ones; the method was immunoSEQ multiplex PCR. V and J calls and clone size are those listed in that table; D and trimming were worked out from the DNA. The repertoire holds approximately 67,000 clones, with around 87% as singletons. The TCR comes from a middle-aged man with active COVID-19. Sequenced sample: peripheral blood. The chain recombines TRBV5-3 with TRBJ1-5; possibly TRBD1 for D (6 bases). TRBV5-3 carries the ORF label, with uncertain function. CDR3 amino acids: CARSFPDRDQPQHF. CDR3 DNA sequence: TGTGCCAGAAGCTTCCCGGACAGAGATCAGCCCCAGCATTTT.